These T cell receptor beta chains were read from a single sample in a study of regulatory T cells in long-lasting Graves disease. Each CDR3 protein gets one entry after TCRdb re-called the multiplex PCR reads with MiXCR. The repertoire holds a few hundred thousand distinct CDR3 sequences, with roughly 18% as singletons. These data also featured in a second study, about T cells in Graves' hyperthyroidism and ophthalmopathy.

The sequenced sample was peripheral blood mononuclear cells (PBMCs), obtained at new diagnosis, from a patient treated with antithyroid drugs. Receptors originate from a woman in her twenties or thirties with Graves disease. CDR3s include the opening cysteine and the closing phenylalanine or tryptophan.

>TRBJ1-6|TRBV12-5
CASGLLSSSYNSPLHF
>TRBJ2-1|TRBV14
CASSQDGTGWYSYNEQFF
>TRBJ1-1|TRBV7-9
CASSTAGNTEAFF
>TRBJ2-3|TRBV10-1
CASSAYNSPSTDTQYF
>TRBJ2-7|TRBV6-1
CASSKDPSTSLYEQYF
>TRBJ1-4|TRBV6-1
CASSKWTVNEKLFF
>-|TRBV28
CASLLAGGVTYSEQFF
>TRBJ1-5|TRBV27
CASSLNSAQPQHF
>TRBJ2-5|TRBV19
CASRPRADTRWETQYF
>TRBJ2-3|TRBV10-3
CAISESSLGVGTDTQYF
>TRBJ2-3|TRBV13
CASSPIRGDTQYF
>TRBJ2-5|TRBV28
CASSFGSVETQYF
>TRBJ2-3|TRBV30
CAWSGTSGRNDTQYF
>TRBJ1-3|TRBV29-1
CSVEPLDGNTIYF
>TRBJ1-1|TRBV29-1
CSVNGNMNTEAFF
>TRBJ1-5|TRBV18
CASSKTGDGNQPQHF
>TRBJ1-1|TRBV6-9
CASSYSQNTEAFF
>TRBJ2-1|TRBV29-1
CSVGGTSRYNEQFF
>TRBJ2-2|TRBV6-2/TRBV6-3
CASSYPPGELFF
>TRBJ1-1|TRBV6-1
CASRRDRGEAFF
>TRBJ1-1|TRBV6-1
CATATEAFF
>TRBJ1-1|TRBV27
CASSPGGWDNGMNTEAFF
>TRBJ2-3|TRBV18
CASSPPAGGQHMQDF
>TRBJ2-3|TRBV28
CASSLKTSGASTDTQYF
>TRBJ1-1|TRBV18
CASSPDRGRGTEAFF
>TRBJ2-7|TRBV7-8
CASSPRAGPDEQYF
>TRBJ1-1|TRBV5-1
CASSLGTGSYTEAFF
>TRBJ2-2|TRBV5-1
CASREYGPITGELFF
>TRBJ1-1|TRBV19
CAHYRGPNAEAFF
>TRBJ2-4|TRBV2
CASSENRGPQNIQYF
>TRBJ1-2|TRBV20-1
CSARHPQGASYGYTF
>TRBJ2-1|TRBV15
CATSSGTRYNEQFF
>TRBJ1-5|TRBV7-2
CASSLGAGINQPQHF
>TRBJ1-2|TRBV13
CASSIRASFYGYTF
>TRBJ1-4|TRBV5-1
CASSLAGTGEEKLFF
>TRBJ2-5|TRBV11-2
CASSLGPRLAGFETQYF
>TRBJ2-2|TRBV6-2/TRBV6-3
CASSDSGAHTGELFF
>TRBJ2-5|TRBV20-1
CSAWRETQYF
>TRBJ2-5|TRBV9
CASSSEAQTGVGETQYF